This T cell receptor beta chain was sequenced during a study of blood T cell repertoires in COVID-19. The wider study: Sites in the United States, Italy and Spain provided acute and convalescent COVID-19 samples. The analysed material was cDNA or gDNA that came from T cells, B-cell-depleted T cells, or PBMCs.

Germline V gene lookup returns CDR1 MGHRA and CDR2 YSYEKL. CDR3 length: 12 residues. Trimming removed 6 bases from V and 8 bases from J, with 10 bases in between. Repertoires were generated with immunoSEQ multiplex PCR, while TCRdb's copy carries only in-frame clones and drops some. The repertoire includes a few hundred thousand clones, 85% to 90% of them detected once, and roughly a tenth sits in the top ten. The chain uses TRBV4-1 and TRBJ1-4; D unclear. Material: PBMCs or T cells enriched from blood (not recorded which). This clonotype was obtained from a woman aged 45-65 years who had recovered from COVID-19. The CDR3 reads CASSEPREKLFF. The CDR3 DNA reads TGCGCCAGCAGTGAGCCACGGGAAAAACTGTTTTTT.